This T cell receptor beta chain was documented in a study of blood T cell repertoires in COVID-19. This CDR3 comprises 14 residues. Germline V CDR1 and CDR2: SGDLS, YYNGEE. V was trimmed by 0 bases and J by 1 base, leaving 8 bases between them. Profiling relied on immunoSEQ multiplex PCR, and the TCRdb table lists in-frame clones only, not all of them. The sample comprises about 400,000 clones, 89% of which are singletons, and over 1% rests with the top ten. V usage is TRBV9 and J usage is TRBJ2-7; D possibly corresponds to TRBD2 (6 bases). Sample: peripheral blood. The source of this sequence is a man aged 35 to 55 with acute or convalescent COVID-19. This CDR3 reads CASSVGRGSYEQYF. The CDR3 nucleotides are TGTGCCAGCAGCGTAGGACGGGGGTCCTACGAGCAGTACTTC.